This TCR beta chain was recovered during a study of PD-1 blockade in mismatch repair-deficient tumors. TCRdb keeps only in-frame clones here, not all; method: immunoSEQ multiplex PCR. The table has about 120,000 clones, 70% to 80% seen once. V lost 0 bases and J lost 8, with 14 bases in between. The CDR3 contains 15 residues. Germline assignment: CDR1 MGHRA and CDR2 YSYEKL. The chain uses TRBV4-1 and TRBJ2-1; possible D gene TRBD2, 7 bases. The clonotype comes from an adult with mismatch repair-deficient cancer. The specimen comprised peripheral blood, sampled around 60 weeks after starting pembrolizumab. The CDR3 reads CASSQDNGGGDEQFF. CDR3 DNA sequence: TGCGCCAGCAGCCAAGATAACGGAGGGGGGGATGAGCAGTTCTTC.